These 14 T cell receptor beta chains were all obtained from the same sample, sequenced in a study of CD8+ T cells in alopecia areata. Following RNA extraction, reverse transcription yielded cDNA that acted as the sequencing template. Sequencing was performed with immunoSEQ multiplex PCR; in TCRdb, only in-frame clones are kept and a portion is missing. This sample carries 150,000 or so clones, around 50% of them seen once, and the ten largest clones take about 6.4%. The sample was CD4+ T cells sorted from blood. All receptors come from a human donor with alopecia areata.

The V gene is TRBV27, the J gene TRBJ2-7; possible D gene TRBD2, 6 bases. Germline V lookup: CDR1 MNHEY, CDR2 SMNVEV (reference sequence). The CDR3 covers 12 residues. V was pared by 5 bases and J by 4 bases, with 9 bases between. The CDR3: CASSGGIYEQYF. In DNA form, the CDR3 reads TGTGCCAGCAGTGGGGGGATTTACGAGCAGTACTTC.

This sequence joins TRBV5-1 and TRBJ2-1, with 9 bases matching TRBD1. CDR1 and CDR2 (germline): SGHRS, YFSETQ. The trim removed 3 bases at V and 10 bases at J, leaving 11 bases unmatched. CDR3 length equals 15 residues. CDR3 protein: CASSSGSTGGEEQFF. The CDR3, as DNA: TGCGCCAGCAGCTCGGGTTCCACAGGGGGCGAGGAGCAGTTCTTC. The complete variable domain, with remaining parts taken from reference TRBV5-1 and TRBJ2-1, reads KAGVTQTPRYLIKTRGQQVTLSCSPISGHRSVSWYQQTPGQGLQFLFEYFSETQRNKGNFPGRFSGRQFSNSRSEMNVSTLELGDSALYLCASSSGSTGGEEQFFGPGTRLTVL.

This clone has just a few counts. The chain has TRBV19 and TRBJ1-4, with 7 bases that match TRBD1. The CDR3 contains 15 residues. Germline V lookup: CDR1 LNHDA, CDR2 SQIVND (reference sequence). V gave up 7 bases and J gave up 7 bases; unmatched junction bases: 12. The CDR3 nucleotides read TGTGCCAGTACCGGGTGGAGGGGGCCGGCTGAAAAACTGTTTTTT. Its protein is CASTGWRGPAEKLFF.

This clone has only a few counts. This chain joins TRBV29-1 and TRBJ2-7; D unresolved. V was trimmed by 7 bases and J by 3 bases, leaving 10 bases between them. The CDR3 totals 11 residues. The germline V gene has CDR1 SQVTM and CDR2 ANQGSEA. Here the CDR3 DNA reads TGCAGCGGTATCCTCGGCTACGAGCAGTACTTC. Translated, it gives CSGILGYEQYF.

This chain's CDR3 is CASSRPPNEQFF. The CDR3 region has the DNA TGTGCCAGCTCAAGACCGCCAAATGAGCAGTTCTTC. The V call is TRBV18, the J call TRBJ2-1, with D unclear. The CDR3 length is 12 residues. V was trimmed by 5 bases and J by 7 bases, leaving 9 bases between them. Germline CDR1 is KGHSH and CDR2 is LQKENI.

V is TRBV9 and J is TRBJ2-4; either TRBD1 or TRBD2 may supply D (5 bases each). V gave up 4 bases and J gave up 5 bases, with 13 bases separating them. The germline gives CDR1 SGDLS, CDR2 YYNGEE. The CDR3 is made up of 14 amino acids. The CDR3 loop reads CASSPRGSENIQYF. As DNA, the CDR3 is TGTGCCAGCAGCCCCCGGGGCTCTGAAAACATTCAGTACTTC.

V usage is TRBV5-1 and J usage is TRBJ2-7; no clear D. V was clipped by 1 base and J by 4 bases, with 6 bases between them. The CDR3 is 12 amino acids. Germline V gene lookup returns CDR1 SGHRS and CDR2 YFSETQ. The CDR3 DNA is TGCGCCAGCAGCTTGTTGGGATACGAGCAGTACTTC. It translates to CASSLLGYEQYF.

This chain uses TRBV7-3 with TRBJ2-1, with 9 bases identical to TRBD2. In germline, CDR1 is SGHTA, CDR2 FQGTGA. The CDR3 totals 16 residues. V shed 0 bases, J shed 6 bases, and the junction held 6 bases outside the gene matches. The CDR3 coding sequence is TGTGCCAGCAGCTTAACGTGGCTTAGCGGGGGCAATGAGCAGTTCTTC. Protein: CASSLTWLSGGNEQFF.

The gene calls are TRBV10-3 and TRBJ1-2; D call uncertain. V lost 3 bases and J 6 bases, leaving 14 bases between the germline ends. This CDR3 region has 14 residues. Germline assignment: CDR1 ENHRY and CDR2 SYGVKD. In nucleotides, the CDR3 is TGTGCCATCAGTGATTCGGTTAGGAAAGATGGCTACACCTTC. This encodes CAISDSVRKDGYTF.

The rearrangement joins TRBV5-4 to TRBJ2-7; 7 bases match TRBD2. The CDR3 is made up of 15 amino acids. From germline, CDR1 is SGHNT and CDR2 YYREEE (reference sequence). V lost 4 bases and J lost 7; bases outside the gene matches: 14. The CDR3 sequence: CASSGIAGTALEQYF. The CDR3 bases are TGTGCCAGCAGCGGGATAGCGGGTACTGCGTTGGAGCAGTACTTC.

This clone has only one observation. V and J are TRBV30 and TRBJ1-1; D not certain. This CDR3 has 12 amino acids. Looked up from germline, CDR1 is GTSNPN and CDR2 is SVGIG (reference sequence). Deletions cut 0 bases from V and 3 bases from J, with 5 bases between. The CDR3 nucleotides are TGTGCCTGGAGTGTGACGGACACTGAAGCTTTCTTT. Its translation is CAWSVTDTEAFF.

The chain joins TRBV29-1 to TRBJ1-2, with D perhaps TRBD1 (5 bases). Trimming removed 3 bases at V and 4 bases at J, with 24 bases between. This CDR3 contains 17 residues. Per germline, CDR1 SQVTM and CDR2 ANQGSEA. CDR3 loop: CSVDRGGQGRGGYGYTF. The CDR3 region has the DNA TGCAGCGTTGATCGCGGAGGGCAGGGAAGAGGAGGCTATGGCTACACCTTC.

The J gene is TRBJ2-7, the V gene TRBV7-3; 8 nucleotides agree with TRBD1. Per germline, CDR1 SGHTA and CDR2 FQGTGA. Germline trimming cut 5 bases from V and 7 bases from J; bases unmatched to any gene: 4. The CDR3 extends over 12 amino acids. CDR3 nucleotide sequence: TGTGCCAGCAGCACGACAGGGGTTGAGCAGTACTTC. Translating gives CASSTTGVEQYF.

This chain links TRBV5-1 with TRBJ2-7, with 13 bases that match TRBD2. CDR1 and CDR2 (germline): SGHRS, YFSETQ. The CDR3 covers 17 residues. Unmatched junction bases numbered 4, after V lost 0 bases and J lost 1 base. The CDR3 DNA reads as TGCGCCAGCAGCTTGGGACTAGCGGGAGGAATTTCCTACGAGCAGTACTTC. Its protein product is CASSLGLAGGISYEQYF.